This T cell receptor (beta chain) stems from a study of T cells in Graves' hyperthyroidism and ophthalmopathy. Findings and caveats of the study: Researchers report that a 13 V-J model separated ophthalmopathy from stable hyperthyroidism. Most expanded thyroid clonotypes above 0.001 also appeared in blood.

RNA transcripts yielded amplified TCR beta CDR3 regions. The primer set for the first-round RT-PCR of the TCR CDR3 was HTBI. One entry per CDR3 protein results from TCRdb running MiXCR on the multiplex PCR reads. The data contain roughly 400,000 distinct CDR3 sequences, over 12% of them singletons. Trimming left V 1 base short and J 0 bases short, with 3 bases between. This CDR3 has 14 residues. Germline lookup yields CDR1 LGHDT and CDR2 YNNKEL (reference sequence). This clonotype was seen many times. Its antigen is unknown. The sequenced sample was blood. This receptor was obtained from a man aged 50 to 59 with Graves' ophthalmopathy. The rearrangement joins TRBV3-1 to TRBJ2-2; D unresolved. The CDR3 loop reads CASSQVSNTGELFF. The CDR3 DNA reads as TGTGCCAGCAGCCAAGTCTCGAACACCGGGGAGCTGTTTTTT.